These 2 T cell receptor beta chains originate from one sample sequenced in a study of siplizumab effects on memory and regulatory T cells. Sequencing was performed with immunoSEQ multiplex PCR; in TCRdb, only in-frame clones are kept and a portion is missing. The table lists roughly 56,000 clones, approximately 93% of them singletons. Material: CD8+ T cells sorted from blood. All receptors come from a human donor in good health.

CDR3 residues: CASSSIIAGVNEQFF. The DNA for the CDR3 is TGTGCCAGCAGTTCAATTATAGCGGGAGTCAATGAGCAGTTCTTC. The rearrangement uses TRBV2 and TRBJ2-1; the match to TRBD2 covers 9 bases. The CDR3 contains 15 residues. The V and J ends lost 5 bases and 6 bases, in that order; junction bases with no gene match: 8. Per germline, CDR1 SNHLY and CDR2 FYNNEI. The whole variable domain, remainder taken from reference TRBV2 and TRBJ2-1, is EPEVTQTPSHQVTQMGQEVILRCVPISNHLYFYWYRQILGQKVEFLVSFYNNEISEKSEIFDDQFSVERPDGSNFTLKIRSTKLEDSAMYFCASSSIIAGVNEQFFGPGTRLTVL.

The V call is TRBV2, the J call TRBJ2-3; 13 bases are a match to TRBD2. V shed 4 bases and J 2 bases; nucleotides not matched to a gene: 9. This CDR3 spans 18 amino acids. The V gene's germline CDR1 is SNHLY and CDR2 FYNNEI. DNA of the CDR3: TGTGCCAGCAGTGGAACTAGCGGGAGGGCCATTCTCACAGATACGCAGTATTTT. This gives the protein CASSGTSGRAILTDTQYF. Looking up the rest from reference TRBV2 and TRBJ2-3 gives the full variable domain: EPEVTQTPSHQVTQMGQEVILRCVPISNHLYFYWYRQILGQKVEFLVSFYNNEISEKSEIFDDQFSVERPDGSNFTLKIRSTKLEDSAMYFCASSGTSGRAILTDTQYFGPGTRLTVL.